A single sample gave rise to the 22 T cell receptor beta chains below, sequenced in a study of blood T cell repertoires in COVID-19. The table came from immunoSEQ multiplex PCR; TCRdb's copy has only in-frame clones and leaves some out. This sample carries around 340,000 clones, 80% to 90% of them seen once, and the ten largest clones take 7.1%. Sequencing input: peripheral blood. All receptors come from a woman in her sixties or seventies with COVID-19, enrolled during active disease.

This chain links TRBV19 with TRBJ1-1; 10 bases fit TRBD1. V shed 7 bases, J shed 3 bases, and the junction held 8 bases outside the gene matches. The CDR3 spans 15 residues. Germline CDR1 reads LNHDA; CDR2 reads SQIVND (reference sequence). The CDR3 bases are TGTGCCAGTACCGGGACAGGGGCTTCGGACACTGAAGCTTTCTTT. Protein product: CASTGTGASDTEAFF.

The chain employs TRBV19 and TRBJ2-2, with a tentative D call TRBD1 (5 bases). Germline lookup yields CDR1 LNHDA and CDR2 SQIVND (reference sequence). The ends were cut back, 6 bases at V and 6 bases at J, with 11 bases in the middle. The CDR3 is 13 amino acids. CDR3 in DNA: TGTGCCAGTAGCCATATAGGGGCCGGGGAGCTGTTTTTT. Protein product: CASSHIGAGELFF.

The J gene is TRBJ1-2, the V gene TRBV18; 7 bases are shared with TRBD1. Germline loops: CDR1 KGHSH, CDR2 LQKENI. This CDR3 has 13 residues. V lost 1 base and J lost 8; bases outside the gene matches: 4. CDR3 bases: TGTGCCAGCTCACCACAGGGGGCGCGGGGCTACACCTTC. This translates into CASSPQGARGYTF.

The V gene is TRBV11-2, the J gene TRBJ1-2; possible D gene TRBD1, 5 bases. The length of the CDR3 is 14 residues. With 4 bases removed from V and 6 bases from J, the gap between germline ends came to 15 bases. From germline, CDR1 is SGHAT and CDR2 FQNNGV. CDR3 in DNA: TGTGCCAGCAGCTCACCGGGACTCCTCAATGGCTACACCTTC. This gives the protein CASSSPGLLNGYTF.

This rearrangement joins TRBV11-3 to TRBJ2-5; 12 bases match TRBD2. Germline lookup yields CDR1 SGHNT and CDR2 YENEEA. The CDR3 has 18 residues. V lost 4 bases, J lost 0 bases, and 9 bases stayed unmatched. CDR3 DNA: TGTGCCAGCAGCTCGGGGGACAGGACTAGCGGGGACCAAGAGACCCAGTACTTC. The encoded protein is CASSSGDRTSGDQETQYF.

The gene calls are TRBV11-1 and TRBJ2-1; 8 nucleotides agree with TRBD1. Germline CDR1 and CDR2: SGHAT and FQDESV (reference sequence). Unmatched junction bases numbered 13, after V lost 5 bases and J lost 7 bases. The CDR3 length is 16 residues. CDR3 protein: CASSSHWQGASNEQFF. The CDR3 DNA reads as TGTGCCAGCAGCAGCCACTGGCAGGGGGCGTCGAATGAGCAGTTCTTC. The variable domain in full, with the rest retrieved from reference TRBV11-1 and TRBJ2-1, is EAEVAQSPRYKITEKSQAVAFWCDPISGHATLYWYRQILGQGPELLVQFQDESVVDDSQLPKDRFSAERLKGVDSTLKIQPAELGDSAMYLCASSSHWQGASNEQFFGPGTRLTVL.

The chain joins TRBV3-1 (or the pseudogene TRBV3-2) to TRBJ1-1, with TRBD1 as a possible D gene (5 bases). CDR1 LGHDT and CDR2 YNNKEL come from the germline V gene (reference sequence). This CDR3 spans 14 amino acids. V lost 4 bases and J 1 base, leaving 10 bases between the germline ends. CDR3 residues: CASSRGRGNTEAFF. CDR3 bases: TGTGCCAGCAGCCGGGGAAGGGGGAACACTGAAGCTTTCTTT.

The V gene is TRBV19, the J gene TRBJ2-7, with D maybe TRBD2 (6 bases). From germline, CDR1 is LNHDA and CDR2 SQIVND (reference sequence). The CDR3 extends over 14 amino acids. V was shortened by 6 bases and J by 0 bases, with 12 bases between the two germline ends. CDR3 bases: TGTGCCAGTAGATTAAACGGGGGCTCCTACGAGCAGTACTTC. Residues: CASRLNGGSYEQYF.

The V gene is TRBV7-3, the J gene TRBJ2-3, with 8 bases fitting TRBD1. The CDR3 consists of 15 residues. The ends lost 5 bases at V and 2 bases at J; junction bases unmatched: 6. Looked up from germline, CDR1 is SGHTA and CDR2 is FQGTGA. CDR3 residues: CASSGTGGSTDTQYF. The CDR3 DNA follows: TGTGCCAGCAGCGGCACAGGGGGTTCCACAGATACGCAGTATTTT.

The chain joins TRBV10-3 to TRBJ2-7; D perhaps matches TRBD1 (6 bases). There are 17 residues in the CDR3. The V end lost 2 bases, the J end lost 3 bases, and 20 bases lay between the germline ends. Germline-derived CDR1 and CDR2 are ENHRY and SYGVKD. For the CDR3, the DNA is TGTGCCATCAGTGAGCCCGGGGCAGGGGTTGGTTACTACGAGCAGTACTTC. Encoded protein: CAISEPGAGVGYYEQYF.

The chain is built from TRBV4-1 and TRBJ2-1; D is perhaps TRBD2 (7 bases). This CDR3 comprises 14 residues. Germline V gives CDR1 MGHRA, CDR2 YSYEKL. Trimming pared 7 bases from V and 4 bases from J, leaving 14 bases between. The DNA for the CDR3 is TGCGCCAGCACCCCGGGGGGCTCATACAATGAGCAGTTCTTC. Its translation is CASTPGGSYNEQFF.

CDR3 in DNA: TGTGCCAGCAAAGAGGCGGGGAGGACTGAAGCTTTCTTT. Translation gives CASKEAGRTEAFF. This sequence joins TRBV6-5 and TRBJ1-1; D gene unclear. The CDR3 consists of 13 residues. Germline CDR1 is MNHEY and CDR2 is SVGAGI. Trimming cost V 7 bases and J 5 bases, with 14 bases left between them.

This clone occurred once. The rearrangement links TRBV11-2 to TRBJ2-2; 7 bases agree with TRBD2. CDR1 is SGHAT and CDR2 is FQNNGV in the germline V gene. V dropped 5 bases and J dropped 3; count of bases not matched to a gene: 9. The CDR3 extends over 16 amino acids. DNA of the CDR3: TGTGCCAGCAGCCGTGGGACTACCGGGCACACCGGGGAGCTGTTTTTT. Its translation is CASSRGTTGHTGELFF.

V and J are TRBV7-2 and TRBJ2-1; 8 bases match TRBD2. V shed 5 bases and J 6 bases; nucleotides not matched to a gene: 12. CDR1 is SGHTA and CDR2 is FQGNSA in the germline V gene. The CDR3 spans 16 residues. CDR3 DNA sequence: TGTGCCAGCAGCAAAAATCCGGGGGGGCTAGGCAATGAGCAGTTCTTC. It translates to CASSKNPGGLGNEQFF.

The chain has TRBV12-1 and TRBJ1-1; the D call of TRBD1 is as the table states it, not checked on the DNA. TRBV12-1 is given as a pseudogene. This CDR3 comprises 16 residues. CDR3 DNA: TGTGCCAGCAGCTTTACCGCCGGACAGGGGCTCACTGAAGCTTTCTTT. This codes for CASSFTAGQGLTEAFF.

The chain recombines TRBV5-5 with TRBJ2-3; 12 bases map to TRBD2. This CDR3 contains 18 residues. Unmatched junction bases numbered 9, after V lost 4 bases and J lost 0 bases. CDR1 is SGHKS and CDR2 is YYEKEE in the germline V gene (reference sequence). The CDR3 region is CASSVLAGGSPSTDTQYF. The CDR3 DNA reads TGTGCCAGCAGCGTACTAGCGGGGGGATCCCCAAGCACAGATACGCAGTATTTT.

The CDR3 sequence is CSASGKRGGGRSDTQYF. The CDR3 DNA reads as TGCAGTGCTAGTGGAAAGCGGGGGGGCGGGCGATCAGATACGCAGTATTTT. The V gene is TRBV20-1, the J gene TRBJ2-3, with TRBD2 matching over 10 bases. Per germline, CDR1 DFQATT and CDR2 SNEGSKA (reference sequence). CDR3 length: 17 residues. The V gene end was trimmed by 3 bases and the J gene end by 4 bases; junction bases not matched to a gene: 13.

This clone was detected only once. The chain has TRBV12-3 or TRBV12-4 and TRBJ1-1; a weak D match, TRBD1 (6 bases). The CDR3 has 13 amino acids. Trimming removed 8 bases at V and 1 base at J, with 11 bases between. CDR3 DNA: TGTGCCAGCGGGGGACACCCGAACACTGAAGCTTTCTTT. Protein product: CASGGHPNTEAFF.

This clone was seen a handful of times. The chain recombines TRBV9 with TRBJ1-6; 8 nucleotides line up with TRBD1. The CDR3 sequence is 15 residues long. Per germline, CDR1 SGDLS and CDR2 YYNGEE. The junction had 6 bases not matched to a gene; V was cut back by 0 bases and J by 10 bases. DNA for the CDR3: TGTGCCAGCAGCGTAGGTGGGGCAGGGGGCTCACCCCTCCACTTT. Its translation: CASSVGGAGGSPLHF.

The chain combines TRBV30 with TRBJ1-6; 9 positions agree with TRBD1. CDR1 and CDR2 (germline): GTSNPN, SVGIG (reference sequence). The CDR3 extends over 16 amino acids. After removal of 2 bases from V and 10 bases from J, the junction contained 12 bases not matched to a gene. DNA for the CDR3: TGTGCCTGGAGTCCACAGGGGGCGAAGACTAGGTCACCCCTCCACTTT. It translates to CAWSPQGAKTRSPLHF.

The chain uses TRBV6-5 and TRBJ1-2; D unresolved. This CDR3 comprises 13 residues. Germline loops: CDR1 MNHEY, CDR2 SVGAGI. Trimming stripped 2 bases from V and 4 bases from J, with 8 bases between. The CDR3 region is CASSYTRGYGYTF. The CDR3 DNA is TGTGCCAGCAGTTACACCCGGGGCTATGGCTACACCTTC.

The genes are TRBV19 and TRBJ2-1; unclear D gene. The CDR3 loop spans 18 amino acids. Per germline, CDR1 LNHDA and CDR2 SQIVND (reference sequence). V was shortened by 3 bases and J by 6 bases, with 24 bases between the two germline ends. Written as DNA, the CDR3 is TGTGCCAGTAGTATTCAAAAAGACTTGACGACCGCACGCAATGAGCAGTTCTTC. Its translation: CASSIQKDLTTARNEQFF.